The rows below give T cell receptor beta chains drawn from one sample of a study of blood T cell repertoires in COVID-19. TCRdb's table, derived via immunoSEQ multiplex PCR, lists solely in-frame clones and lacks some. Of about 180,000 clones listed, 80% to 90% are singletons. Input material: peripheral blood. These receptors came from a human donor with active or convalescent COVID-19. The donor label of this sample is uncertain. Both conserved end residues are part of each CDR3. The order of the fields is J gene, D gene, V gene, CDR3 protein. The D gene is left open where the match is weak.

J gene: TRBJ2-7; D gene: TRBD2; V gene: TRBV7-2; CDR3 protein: CASSLVAGVSYEQYF
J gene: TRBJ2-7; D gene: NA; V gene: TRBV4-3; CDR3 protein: CASSRTVLSPYEQYF
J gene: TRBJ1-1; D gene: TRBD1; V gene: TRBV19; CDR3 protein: CASSDRAMNTEAFF
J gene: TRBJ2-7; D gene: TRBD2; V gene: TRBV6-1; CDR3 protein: CASSDPKRGGAYEQYF
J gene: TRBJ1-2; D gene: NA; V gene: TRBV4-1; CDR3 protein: CASSQAQTGNYGYTF
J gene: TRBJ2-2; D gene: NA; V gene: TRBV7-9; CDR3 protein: CASSPQGSLTWGELFF
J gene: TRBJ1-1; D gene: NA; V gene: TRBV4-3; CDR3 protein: CASSQDSGDTEAFF
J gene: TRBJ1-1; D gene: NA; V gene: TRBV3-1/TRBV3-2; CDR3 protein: CASSSFSGQNTEAFF
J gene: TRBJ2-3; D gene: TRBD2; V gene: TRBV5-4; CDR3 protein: CASSRTSGATTDTQYF
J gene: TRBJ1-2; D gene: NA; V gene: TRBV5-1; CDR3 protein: CASSLAVGGRGYTF
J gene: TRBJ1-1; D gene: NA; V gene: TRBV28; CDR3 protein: CASSLHTGNTEAFF
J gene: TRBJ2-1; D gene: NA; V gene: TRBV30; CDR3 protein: CAWSVGLRGYYNEQFF
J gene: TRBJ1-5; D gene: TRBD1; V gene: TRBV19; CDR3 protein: CASKGQGGGEPQHF
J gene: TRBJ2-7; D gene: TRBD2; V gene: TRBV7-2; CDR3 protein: CASSSGLAGVEQYF
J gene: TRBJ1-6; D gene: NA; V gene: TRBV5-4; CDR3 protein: CASSGIGGGSYNSPLHF
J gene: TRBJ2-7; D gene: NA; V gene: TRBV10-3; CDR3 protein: CAISTGYEQYF
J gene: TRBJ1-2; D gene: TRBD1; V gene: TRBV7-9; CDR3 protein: CASEQGAGGYTF
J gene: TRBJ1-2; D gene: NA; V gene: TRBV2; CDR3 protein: CASSEPGPSYGYTF
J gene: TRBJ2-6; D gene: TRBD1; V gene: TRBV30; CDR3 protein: CAWSSGGAGANVLTF
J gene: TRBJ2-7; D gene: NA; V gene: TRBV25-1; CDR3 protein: CASSLGGASYEQYF
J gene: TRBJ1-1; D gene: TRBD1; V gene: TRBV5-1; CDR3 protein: CASSLAPPSTGMNTEAFF
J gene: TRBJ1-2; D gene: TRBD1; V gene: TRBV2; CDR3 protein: CASSEETGGVYGYTF
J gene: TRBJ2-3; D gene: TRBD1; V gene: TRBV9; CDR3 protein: CASSPGGQGWDTQYF
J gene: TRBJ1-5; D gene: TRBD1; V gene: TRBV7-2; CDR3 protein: CASSRDRGQPQHF
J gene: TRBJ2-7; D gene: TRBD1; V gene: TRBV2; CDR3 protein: CASSGQGTYEQYF
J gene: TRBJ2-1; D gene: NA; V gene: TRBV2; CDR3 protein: CASSARRMDNEQFF
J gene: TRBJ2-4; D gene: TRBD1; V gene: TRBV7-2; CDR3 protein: CASSSHRGPLAKNIQYF